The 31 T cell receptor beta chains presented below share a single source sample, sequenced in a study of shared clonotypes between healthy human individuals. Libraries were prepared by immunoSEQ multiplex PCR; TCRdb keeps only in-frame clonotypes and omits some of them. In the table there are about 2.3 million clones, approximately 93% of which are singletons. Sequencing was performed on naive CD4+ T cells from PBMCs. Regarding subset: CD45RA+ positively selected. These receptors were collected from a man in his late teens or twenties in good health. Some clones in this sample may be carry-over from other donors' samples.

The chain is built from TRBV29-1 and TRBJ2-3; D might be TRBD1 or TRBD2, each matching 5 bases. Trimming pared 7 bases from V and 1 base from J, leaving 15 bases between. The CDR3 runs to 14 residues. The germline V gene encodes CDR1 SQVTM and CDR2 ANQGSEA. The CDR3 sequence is CSGRGAVGTDTQYF. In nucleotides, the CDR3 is TGCAGCGGGCGAGGGGCCGTGGGCACAGATACGCAGTATTTT.

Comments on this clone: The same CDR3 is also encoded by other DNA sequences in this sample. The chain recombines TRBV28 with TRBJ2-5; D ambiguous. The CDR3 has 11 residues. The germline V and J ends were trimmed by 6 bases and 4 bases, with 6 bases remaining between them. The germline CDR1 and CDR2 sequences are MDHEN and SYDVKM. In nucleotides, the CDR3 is TGTGCCAGCAGAGCTAGAGAGACCCAGTACTTC. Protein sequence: CASRARETQYF.

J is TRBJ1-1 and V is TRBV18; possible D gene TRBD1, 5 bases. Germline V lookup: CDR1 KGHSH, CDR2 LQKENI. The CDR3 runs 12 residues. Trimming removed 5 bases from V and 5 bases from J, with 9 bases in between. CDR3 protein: CASSGQGTEAFF. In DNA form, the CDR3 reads TGTGCCAGCTCAGGGCAGGGAACTGAAGCTTTCTTT.

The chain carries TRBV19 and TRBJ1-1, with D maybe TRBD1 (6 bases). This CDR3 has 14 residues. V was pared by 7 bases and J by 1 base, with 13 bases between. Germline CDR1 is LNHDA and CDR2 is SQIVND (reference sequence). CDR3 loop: CASKRGGPNTEAFF. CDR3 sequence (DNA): TGTGCCAGTAAACGAGGGGGACCGAACACTGAAGCTTTCTTT.

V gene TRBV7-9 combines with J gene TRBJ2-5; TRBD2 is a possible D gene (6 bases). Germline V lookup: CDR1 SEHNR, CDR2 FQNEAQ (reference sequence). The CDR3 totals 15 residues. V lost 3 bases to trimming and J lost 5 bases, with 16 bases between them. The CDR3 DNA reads TGTGCCAGCAGCTTCGGGTCAGGGAGGTCGGAGACCCAGTACTTC. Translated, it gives CASSFGSGRSETQYF.

The CDR3 sequence: CASSELGGQFEQFF. CDR3 bases: TGTGCCAGCAGTGAATTAGGGGGTCAGTTTGAGCAGTTCTTC. The rearrangement links TRBV6-1 to TRBJ2-1, with a possible D match to TRBD1 (6 bases). The length of the CDR3 is 14 residues. Trimming took off 2 bases at V and 9 bases at J, with 14 bases between the two ends. The germline CDR1 and CDR2 sequences are MNHNS and SASEGT.

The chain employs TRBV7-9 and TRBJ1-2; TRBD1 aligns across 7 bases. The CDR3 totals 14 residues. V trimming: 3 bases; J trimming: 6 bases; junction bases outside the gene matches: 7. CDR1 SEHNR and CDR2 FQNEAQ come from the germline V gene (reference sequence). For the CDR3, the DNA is TGTGCCAGCAGCTTTCCCGACAGGGTCAATGGCTACACCTTC. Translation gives CASSFPDRVNGYTF.

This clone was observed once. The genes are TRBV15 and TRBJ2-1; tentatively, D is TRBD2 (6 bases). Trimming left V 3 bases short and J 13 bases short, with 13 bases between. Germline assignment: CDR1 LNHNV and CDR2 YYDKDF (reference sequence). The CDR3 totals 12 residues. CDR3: CATSRAEGTQFF. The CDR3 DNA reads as TGTGCCACCAGCAGGGCGGAGGGGACTCAGTTCTTC. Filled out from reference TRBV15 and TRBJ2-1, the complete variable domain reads DAMVIQNPRYQVTQFGKPVTLSCSQTLNHNVMYWYQQKSSQAPKLLFHYYDKDFNNEADTPDNFQSRRPNTSFCFLDIRSPGLGDTAMYLCATSRAEGTQFFGPGTRLTVL.

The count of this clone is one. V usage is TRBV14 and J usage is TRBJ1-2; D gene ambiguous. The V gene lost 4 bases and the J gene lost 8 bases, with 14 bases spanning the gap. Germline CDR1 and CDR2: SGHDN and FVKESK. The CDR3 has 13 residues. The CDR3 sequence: CASSPQVMGGYTF. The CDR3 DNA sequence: TGTGCCAGCAGCCCCCAGGTCATGGGAGGCTACACCTTC.

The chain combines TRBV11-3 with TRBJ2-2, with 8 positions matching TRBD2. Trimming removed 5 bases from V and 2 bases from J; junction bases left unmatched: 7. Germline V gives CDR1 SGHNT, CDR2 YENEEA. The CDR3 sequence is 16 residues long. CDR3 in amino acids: CASSPRTSSNTGELFF. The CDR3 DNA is TGTGCCAGCAGCCCCCGGACTAGCAGCAACACCGGGGAGCTGTTTTTT.

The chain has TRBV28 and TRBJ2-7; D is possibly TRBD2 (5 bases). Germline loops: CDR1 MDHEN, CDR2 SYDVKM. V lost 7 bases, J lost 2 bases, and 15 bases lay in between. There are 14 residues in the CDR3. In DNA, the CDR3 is TGTGCCAGCATCCGGGGTCCCGGCGCCTACGAGCAGTACTTC. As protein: CASIRGPGAYEQYF.

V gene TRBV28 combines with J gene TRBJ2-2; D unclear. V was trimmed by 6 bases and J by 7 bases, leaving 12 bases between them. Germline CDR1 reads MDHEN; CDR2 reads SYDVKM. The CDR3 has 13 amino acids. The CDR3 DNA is TGTGCCAGCAGGCGACAATCCCTCGGGGAGCTGTTTTTT. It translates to CASRRQSLGELFF.

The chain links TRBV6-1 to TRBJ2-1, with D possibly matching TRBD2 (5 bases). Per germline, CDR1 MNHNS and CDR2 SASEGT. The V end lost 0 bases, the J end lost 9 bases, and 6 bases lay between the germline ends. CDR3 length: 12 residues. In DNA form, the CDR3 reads TGTGCCAGCAGTGAAGCTGCGGGTGAGCAGTTCTTC. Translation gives CASSEAAGEQFF.

In DNA, the CDR3 is TGTGCCATCAGACCGAGGGCTAACACCGGGGAGCTGTTTTTT. The encoded protein is CAIRPRANTGELFF. The V gene is TRBV28, the J gene TRBJ2-2; possibly TRBD2 for D (5 bases). V shed 10 bases and J shed 2 bases, with 14 bases lying between them. Germline V CDR1 and CDR2: MDHEN, SYDVKM. The CDR3 consists of 14 residues.

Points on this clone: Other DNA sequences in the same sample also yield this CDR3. CDR3 sequence: CASSLGETQYF. The CDR3 DNA reads TGTGCCAGCAGTCTTGGGGAGACCCAGTACTTC. This chain uses TRBV28 with TRBJ2-5; no reliable D call. The CDR3 loop spans 11 amino acids. Deletions cut 5 bases from V and 5 bases from J, with 6 bases between. Germline CDR1 reads MDHEN; CDR2 reads SYDVKM.

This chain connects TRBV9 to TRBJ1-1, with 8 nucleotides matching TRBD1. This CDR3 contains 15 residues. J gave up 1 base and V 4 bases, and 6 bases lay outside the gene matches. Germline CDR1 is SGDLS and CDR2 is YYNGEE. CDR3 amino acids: CASSSRGTGNTEAFF. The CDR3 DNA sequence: TGTGCCAGCAGCTCTCGCGGGACAGGGAACACTGAAGCTTTCTTT. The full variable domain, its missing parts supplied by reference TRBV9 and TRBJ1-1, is DSGVTQTPKHLITATGQRVTLRCSPRSGDLSVYWYQQSLDQGLQFLIQYYNGEERAKGNILERFSAQQFPDLHSELNLSSLELGDSALYFCASSSRGTGNTEAFFGQGTRLTVV.

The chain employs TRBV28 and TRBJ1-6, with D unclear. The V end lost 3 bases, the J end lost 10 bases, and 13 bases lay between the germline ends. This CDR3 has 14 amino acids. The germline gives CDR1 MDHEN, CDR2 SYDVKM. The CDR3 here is CASSLERLNSPLHF. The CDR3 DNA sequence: TGTGCCAGCAGTTTGGAAAGGTTAAACTCACCCCTCCACTTT.

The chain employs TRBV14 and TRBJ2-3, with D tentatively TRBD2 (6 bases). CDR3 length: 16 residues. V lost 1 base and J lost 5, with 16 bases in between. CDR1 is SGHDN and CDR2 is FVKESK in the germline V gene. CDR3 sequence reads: CASSQGMGGPGDTQYF. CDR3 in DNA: TGTGCCAGCAGCCAAGGAATGGGAGGCCCTGGAGATACGCAGTATTTT.

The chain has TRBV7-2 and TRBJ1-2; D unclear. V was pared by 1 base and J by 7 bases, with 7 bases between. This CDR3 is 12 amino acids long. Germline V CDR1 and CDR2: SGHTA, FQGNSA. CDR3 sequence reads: CASSLGSSGYTF. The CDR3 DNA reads TGTGCCAGCAGCTTAGGCAGTTCTGGCTACACCTTC. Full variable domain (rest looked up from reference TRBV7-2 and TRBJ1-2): GAGVSQSPSNKVTEKGKDVELRCDPISGHTALYWYRQSLGQGLEFLIYFQGNSAPDKSGLPSDRFSAERTGGSVSTLTIQRTQQEDSAVYLCASSLGSSGYTFGSGTRLTVV.

CDR3 residues: CASSLDVGATQYF. CDR3 in DNA: TGTGCCAGCAGCTTAGATGTGGGAGCGACCCAGTACTTC. The chain has TRBV7-9 and TRBJ2-5, with D perhaps matching TRBD2 (5 bases). The V gene's germline CDR1 is SEHNR and CDR2 FQNEAQ (reference sequence). The CDR3 sequence is 13 residues long. V dropped 1 base and J dropped 7 bases, with 10 bases sitting between them.

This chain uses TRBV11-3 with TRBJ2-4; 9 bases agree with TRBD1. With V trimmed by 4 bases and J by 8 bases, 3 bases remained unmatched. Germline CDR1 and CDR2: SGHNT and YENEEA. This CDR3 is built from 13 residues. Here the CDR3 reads CASSSRTGDIQYF. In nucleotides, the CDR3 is TGTGCCAGCAGCTCCCGGACAGGGGACATTCAGTACTTC.

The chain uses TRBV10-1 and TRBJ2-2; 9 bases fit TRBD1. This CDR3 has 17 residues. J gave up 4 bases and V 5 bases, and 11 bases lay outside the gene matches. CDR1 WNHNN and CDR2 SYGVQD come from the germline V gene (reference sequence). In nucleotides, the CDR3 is TGCGCCAGCAGTAGGCTTCCGGGACAGGGCTCCACCGGGGAGCTGTTTTTT. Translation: CASSRLPGQGSTGELFF.

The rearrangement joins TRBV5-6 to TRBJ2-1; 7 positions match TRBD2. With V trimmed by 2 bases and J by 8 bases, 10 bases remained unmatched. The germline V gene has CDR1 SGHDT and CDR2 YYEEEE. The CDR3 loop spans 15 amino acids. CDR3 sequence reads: CASSFTQGGRDEQFF. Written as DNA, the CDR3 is TGTGCCAGCAGCTTTACGCAGGGAGGGCGGGATGAGCAGTTCTTC.

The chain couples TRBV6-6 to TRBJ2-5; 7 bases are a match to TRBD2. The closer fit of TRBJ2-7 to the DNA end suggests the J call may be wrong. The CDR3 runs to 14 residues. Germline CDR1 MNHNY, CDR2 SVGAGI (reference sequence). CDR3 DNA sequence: TGTGCCAGCAGCCCCGGCGGGAGAGTCTACGAGCAGTACTTC. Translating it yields CASSPGGRVYEQYF.

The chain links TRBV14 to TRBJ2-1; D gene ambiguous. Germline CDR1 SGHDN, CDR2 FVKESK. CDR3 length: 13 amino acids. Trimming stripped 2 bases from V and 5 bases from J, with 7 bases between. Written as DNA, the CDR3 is TGTGCCAGCAGCCAATCGTATAACAATGAGCAGTTCTTC. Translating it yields CASSQSYNNEQFF.

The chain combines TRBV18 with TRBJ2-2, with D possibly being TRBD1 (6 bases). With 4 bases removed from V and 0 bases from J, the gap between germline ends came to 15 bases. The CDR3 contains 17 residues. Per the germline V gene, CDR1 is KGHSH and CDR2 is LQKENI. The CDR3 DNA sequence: TGTGCCAGCTCACTCTTGCAGGGGACAACGAACACCGGGGAGCTGTTTTTT. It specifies CASSLLQGTTNTGELFF.

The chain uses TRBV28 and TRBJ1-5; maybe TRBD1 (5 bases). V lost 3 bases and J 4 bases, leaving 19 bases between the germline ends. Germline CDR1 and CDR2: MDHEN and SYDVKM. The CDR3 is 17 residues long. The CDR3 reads CASSFGIGAGQNQPQHF. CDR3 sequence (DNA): TGTGCCAGCAGTTTCGGCATTGGGGCAGGGCAGAATCAGCCCCAGCATTTT.

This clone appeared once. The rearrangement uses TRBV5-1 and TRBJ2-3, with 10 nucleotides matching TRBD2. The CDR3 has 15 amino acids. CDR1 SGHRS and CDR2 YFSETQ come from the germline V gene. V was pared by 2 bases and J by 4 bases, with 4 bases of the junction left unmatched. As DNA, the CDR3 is TGCGCCAGCAGCTTAGCGGGAGGGTGGGCAGATACGCAGTATTTT. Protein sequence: CASSLAGGWADTQYF.

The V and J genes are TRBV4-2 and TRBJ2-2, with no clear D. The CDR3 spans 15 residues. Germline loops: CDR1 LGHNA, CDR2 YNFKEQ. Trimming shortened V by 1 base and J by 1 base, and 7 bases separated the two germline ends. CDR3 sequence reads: CASSQGVRNTGELFF. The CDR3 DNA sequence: TGTGCCAGCAGCCAAGGAGTCCGGAACACCGGGGAGCTGTTTTTT.

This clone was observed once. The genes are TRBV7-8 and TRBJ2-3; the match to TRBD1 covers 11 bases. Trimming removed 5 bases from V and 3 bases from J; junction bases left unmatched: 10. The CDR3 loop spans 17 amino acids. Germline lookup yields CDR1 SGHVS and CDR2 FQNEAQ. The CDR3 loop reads CASSHHRGTGGTDTQYF. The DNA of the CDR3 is TGTGCCAGCAGCCACCATAGGGGGACAGGGGGTACAGATACGCAGTATTTT.

CDR3 amino acids: CASSYWGSLQSGELFF. The CDR3 DNA reads TGTGCCAGCAGCTACTGGGGGTCACTGCAGAGCGGGGAGCTGTTTTTT. The chain employs TRBV11-2 and TRBJ2-2; either TRBD1 or TRBD2 may supply D (5 bases each). V lost 4 bases and J 7 bases, leaving 19 bases between the germline ends. Looked up from germline, CDR1 is SGHAT and CDR2 is FQNNGV. This CDR3 is 16 amino acids long. The complete variable domain, with remaining parts taken from reference TRBV11-2 and TRBJ2-2, reads EAGVAQSPRYKIIEKRQSVAFWCNPISGHATLYWYQQILGQGPKLLIQFQNNGVVDDSQLPKDRFSAERLKGVDSTLKIQPAKLEDSAVYLCASSYWGSLQSGELFFGEGSRLTVL.